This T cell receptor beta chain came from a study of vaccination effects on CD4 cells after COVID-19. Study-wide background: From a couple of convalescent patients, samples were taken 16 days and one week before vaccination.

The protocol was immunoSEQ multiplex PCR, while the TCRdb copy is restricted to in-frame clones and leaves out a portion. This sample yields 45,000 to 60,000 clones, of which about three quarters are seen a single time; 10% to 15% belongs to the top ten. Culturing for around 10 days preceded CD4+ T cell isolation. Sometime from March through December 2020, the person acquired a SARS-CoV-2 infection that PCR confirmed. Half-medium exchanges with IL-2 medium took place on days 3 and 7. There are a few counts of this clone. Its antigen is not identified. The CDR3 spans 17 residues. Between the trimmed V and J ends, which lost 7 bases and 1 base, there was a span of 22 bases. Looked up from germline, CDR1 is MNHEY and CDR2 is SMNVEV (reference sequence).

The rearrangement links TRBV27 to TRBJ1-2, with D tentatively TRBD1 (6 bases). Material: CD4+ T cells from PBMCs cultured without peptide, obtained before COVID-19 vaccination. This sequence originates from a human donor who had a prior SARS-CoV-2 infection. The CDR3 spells CASKPNRDPNLNYGYTF. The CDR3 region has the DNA TGTGCCAGCAAACCTAACAGGGACCCCAACCTTAACTATGGCTACACCTTC.